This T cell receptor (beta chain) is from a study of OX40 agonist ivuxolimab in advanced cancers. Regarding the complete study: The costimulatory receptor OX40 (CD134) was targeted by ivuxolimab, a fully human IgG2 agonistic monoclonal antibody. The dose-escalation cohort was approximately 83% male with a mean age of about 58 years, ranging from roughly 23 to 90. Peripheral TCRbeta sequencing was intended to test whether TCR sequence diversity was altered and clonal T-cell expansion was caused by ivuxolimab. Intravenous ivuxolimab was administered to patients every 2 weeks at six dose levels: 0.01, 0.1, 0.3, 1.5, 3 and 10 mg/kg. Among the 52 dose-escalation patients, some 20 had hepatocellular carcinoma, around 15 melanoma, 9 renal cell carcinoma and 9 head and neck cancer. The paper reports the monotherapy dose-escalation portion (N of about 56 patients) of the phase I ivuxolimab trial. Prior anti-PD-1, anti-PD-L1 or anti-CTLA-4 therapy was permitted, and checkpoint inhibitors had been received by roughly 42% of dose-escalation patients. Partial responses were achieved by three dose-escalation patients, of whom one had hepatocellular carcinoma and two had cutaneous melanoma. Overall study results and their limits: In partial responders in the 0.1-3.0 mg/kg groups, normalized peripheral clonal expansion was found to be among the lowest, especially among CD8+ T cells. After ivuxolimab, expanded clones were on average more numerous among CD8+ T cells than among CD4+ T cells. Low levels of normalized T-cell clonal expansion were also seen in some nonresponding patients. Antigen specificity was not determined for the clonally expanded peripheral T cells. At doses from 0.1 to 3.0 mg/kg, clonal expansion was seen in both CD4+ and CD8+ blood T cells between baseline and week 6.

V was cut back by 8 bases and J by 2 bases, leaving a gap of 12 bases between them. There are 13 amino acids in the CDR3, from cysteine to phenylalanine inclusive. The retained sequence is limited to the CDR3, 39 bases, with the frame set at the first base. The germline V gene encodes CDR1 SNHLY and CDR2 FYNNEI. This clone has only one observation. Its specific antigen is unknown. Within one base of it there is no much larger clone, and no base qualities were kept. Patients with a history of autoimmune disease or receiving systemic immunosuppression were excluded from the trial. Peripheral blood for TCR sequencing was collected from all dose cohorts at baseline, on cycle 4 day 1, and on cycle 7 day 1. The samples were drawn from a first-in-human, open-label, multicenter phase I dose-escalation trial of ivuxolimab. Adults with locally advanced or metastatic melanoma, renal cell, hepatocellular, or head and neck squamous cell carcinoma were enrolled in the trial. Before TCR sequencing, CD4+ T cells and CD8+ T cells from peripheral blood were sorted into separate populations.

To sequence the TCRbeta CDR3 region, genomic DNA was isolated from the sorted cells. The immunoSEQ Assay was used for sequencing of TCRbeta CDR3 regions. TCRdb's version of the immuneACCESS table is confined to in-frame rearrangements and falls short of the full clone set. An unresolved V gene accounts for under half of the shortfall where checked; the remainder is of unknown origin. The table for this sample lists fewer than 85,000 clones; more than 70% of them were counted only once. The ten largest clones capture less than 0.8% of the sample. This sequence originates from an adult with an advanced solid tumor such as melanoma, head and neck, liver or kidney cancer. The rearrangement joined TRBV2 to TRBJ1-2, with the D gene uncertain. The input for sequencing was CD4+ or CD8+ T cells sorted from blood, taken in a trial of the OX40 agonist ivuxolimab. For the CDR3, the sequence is CASFGRFNYGYTF. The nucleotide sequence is TGTGCCAGCTTTGGACGCTTCAACTATGGCTACACCTTC.